This T cell receptor (beta chain) is drawn from a study of cytomegalovirus exposure and HLA in healthy donors (dated by TCRdb to about 2017). Regarding the study in general: A later analysis indicated that the 100 to 150 validation repertoires were generated on the platform also employed for the 700 or so repertoires of the first cohort. The study was designed to test whether signatures of past pathogen exposure could be identified by cataloging public T cell receptors. In addition to the first cohort of approximately 650 subjects, a separate validation cohort of 120 different subjects was used. High-throughput TCR immunosequencing, statistical association of individual TCRs with disease status, and machine learning were combined to predict cytomegalovirus infection status. Study-wide findings and limitations: In a later analysis, TCRs clustered in the first cohort were found to also tend to co-occur in the 120 or so validation repertoires, with over 90% of cluster scores above 0. Most TCR sequences were observed very rarely across donors, whereas some public TCRs were present in many individuals. Cytomegalovirus status was reported to be diagnosed by the classifier with high specificity and sensitivity in both the original and validation cohorts. All 110 or so repertoires were used to score co-occurrence in the validation cohort in a later analysis, because that analysis had no HLA typing for the cohort. In the study, some 160 TCR beta chains were listed as associated with cytomegalovirus. It was suggested by the authors that the approach could potentially be generalized to other disease states and immunological phenotypes. A few of the identified cytomegalovirus-associated TCR beta chains were confirmed in vitro to be specific for cytomegalovirus antigens.

A word on this clone: The antigen it binds to is not known. No much larger clone exists at a distance of one base, and base qualities are not known.

Preparation of the library involved the immunoSEQ multiplex PCR assay. The source study handled its data this way. To diagnose cytomegalovirus status from the catalog of TCR beta chain sequences, a statistical classification framework was built. Here the immuneACCESS table is served through TCRdb, limited to in-frame sequences with V and J called. Missing clones are a known gap in these copies; in checked studies unresolved V genes cover under half, and the rest lacks a known reason. For V, J and clone size, that table is used; D and trimming come from the DNA. This sample has 70,000 to 85,000 clones in its table, and around 94% of those were observed once. The ten largest clones capture 1.5% to 2% of the sample. The donors were included in the validation cohort of over a hundred subjects, a group kept apart from the roughly 670-subject first cohort. This receptor was identified in a woman between 18 and 29 years old in good health and CMV-seropositive. Sequencing was carried out using PBMCs.

The sequence in DNA is TGTGCCAGCACCTCGCGACTAGTAGCTTACGAGCAGTACTTC. Translated, it gives CASTSRLVAYEQYF. The chain links TRBV27 with TRBJ2-7; the D gene is perhaps TRBD2, from 6 matching bases. The junction shows trimming of 7 bases on V and 4 bases on J, plus 17 bases between the germline ends. CDR1 and CDR2 are read off the germline V gene (reference sequence) as MNHEY and SMNVEV. There are 14 amino acids in the CDR3, from cysteine to phenylalanine inclusive. Of the read, only the CDR3 DNA is kept; its 42 bases are in frame from base 1.